A selection of T cell receptor beta chains follows, all from one sample in a study of STAT3 mutations in large granular lymphocyte leukemia. Generated by immunoSEQ multiplex PCR, the TCRdb table keeps only in-frame clones and is missing some. The repertoire holds 9,500 to 12,000 clones, approximately 90% seen once, with approximately 35% in the top ten. The sequencing sample was made of peripheral blood mononuclear cells. The receptor set was obtained from a man aged 55 to 70 with T-cell large granular lymphocyte leukemia. Some clones in this sample may be carry-over from other donors' samples. Each CDR3 is given with its conserved first and last residue. D genes are given only for firm matches.

J,D,V,DNA,CDR3
TRBJ2-5,TRBD2,TRBV13,TGTGCCAGCAGCTTAGGCCGTGGGAGGGCCATTTCGGAGACCCAGTACTTC,CASSLGRGRAISETQYF
TRBJ1-5,.,TRBV6-5,TGTGCCAGCAGGTCCGGGGCGGTCGGCAATCAGCCCCAGCATTTT,CASRSGAVGNQPQHF
TRBJ1-3,TRBD1,TRBV23-1,TGCGCCAGCAGTCCCCTACCGGGACAGGGGGCGAGAGGAAACACCATATATTTT,CASSPLPGQGARGNTIYF
TRBJ1-5,TRBD1,TRBV7-2,TGTGCCAGCAGCTCAGGACAGGGGCATCAGCCCCAGCATTTT,CASSSGQGHQPQHF
TRBJ2-3,.,TRBV7-3,TGTGCCAGCAGCCGGAATGACCCAAGCACAGATACGCAGTATTTT,CASSRNDPSTDTQYF
TRBJ2-3,.,TRBV18,TGTGCCAGCTCACCACCGTGGCAGGGGTCAGATACGCAGTATTTT,CASSPPWQGSDTQYF
TRBJ1-3,.,TRBV30,TGTGCCTGGTCCGTCGGGGGCTCTGGAAACACCATATATTTT,CAWSVGGSGNTIYF
TRBJ1-2,TRBD1,TRBV4-3,TGCGCCAGCAGCCAAGCCGACAGGGCTAACTATGGCTACACCTTC,CASSQADRANYGYTF
TRBJ2-7,.,TRBV5-8,TGTGCCAGCAGCTTCGGGTACGAGCAGTACTTC,CASSFGYEQYF
TRBJ2-5,.,TRBV28,TGTGCCAGCAGCATGGGACAAGGGGTCCAAGAGACCCAGTACTTC,CASSMGQGVQETQYF
TRBJ1-1,.,TRBV30,TGTGCCTGGAGTGGACAGTTGAACACTGAAGCTTTCTTT,CAWSGQLNTEAFF
TRBJ1-1,TRBD1,TRBV30,TGTGCCTGGAGAAGGACAGGCTACATGAACACTGAAGCTTTCTTT,CAWRRTGYMNTEAFF